In this sample, the clone carrying this T cell receptor beta chain turned up a few times. The sample belongs to a study of T-cell reconstitution after alpha-beta-depleted transplantation in children. Unique molecular identifiers featured in how the TCRbeta library was prepared. TCRdb reprocessed the PCR reads via MiXCR and lists one record per CDR3 protein. The sample lists about 400,000 distinct CDR3 sequences; 15% to 20% were seen once. Trimming shortened V by 8 bases and J by 5 bases, and 15 bases separated the two germline ends. Looked up from germline, CDR1 is MNHNS and CDR2 is SASEGT. The CDR3 totals 13 residues.

V and J are TRBV6-1 and TRBJ2-5; D is tentatively TRBD1 or TRBD2 (5 bases each). The sequence came from a boy in the first two years of life who had a stem cell transplant for Wiskott-Aldrich syndrome, so the T cells may come from the graft donor. This specimen was PBMCs, mostly from graft donor cells, taken 360 days after TCRalphabeta/CD19-depleted stem cell transplant. The CDR3 DNA reads as TGTGCCAGCGAAAATCTATGGGGGGAGACCCAGTACTTC. This gives the protein CASENLWGETQYF.